A single sample is the source of the 26 T cell receptor beta chains below, sequenced in a study of shared clonotypes between healthy human individuals. Measured with immunoSEQ multiplex PCR; TCRdb has only the in-frame clones, and not every one. Of about 490,000 clones in the sample, 70% to 85% were seen once. Sequencing was done on a sample of PBMCs. These receptors originate from a woman between 35 and 50 years old in good health. Some clones in this sample may be carry-over from other donors' samples.

This chain uses TRBV2 with TRBJ1-3; 9 bases are a match to TRBD1. The CDR3 runs to 16 residues. Germline assignment: CDR1 SNHLY and CDR2 FYNNEI. J gave up 2 bases and V 6 bases, and 8 bases lay outside the gene matches. CDR3 protein: CASSLVRDRAGNTIYF. CDR3 nucleotides: TGTGCCAGCAGCCTCGTCCGGGACAGGGCTGGAAACACCATATATTTT.

This sequence joins TRBV5-5 and TRBJ2-5; D might be TRBD1 or TRBD2, each matching 7 bases. Trimming cost V 4 bases and J 7 bases, with 20 bases left between them. Germline V gives CDR1 SGHKS, CDR2 YYEKEE (reference sequence). The CDR3 has 15 residues. CDR3 DNA: TGTGCCAGCAGCCCGGATTCAGGGGGAGGGGGGACCCAGTACTTC. Translation: CASSPDSGGGGTQYF.

J is TRBJ2-7 and V is TRBV2, with 8 bases lining up with TRBD1. The V and J ends lost 2 bases and 2 bases, in that order; junction bases with no gene match: 5. The CDR3 spans 15 residues. Per the germline V gene, CDR1 is SNHLY and CDR2 is FYNNEI. CDR3 DNA: TGTGCCAGCAGTGAAAGTGGACAGGGTACCTACGAGCAGTACTTC. Its translation is CASSESGQGTYEQYF.

This sequence joins TRBV6-1 and TRBJ2-2, with D unresolved. V was pared by 0 bases and J by 2 bases, with 7 bases between. There are 15 residues in the CDR3. Per the germline V gene, CDR1 is MNHNS and CDR2 is SASEGT. The CDR3 is CASSEADTNTGELFF. In DNA, the CDR3 is TGTGCCAGCAGTGAAGCAGACACCAACACCGGGGAGCTGTTTTTT.

The V and J genes are TRBV7-2 and TRBJ2-3, with unresolved D. The germline CDR1 and CDR2 sequences are SGHTA and FQGNSA. Trimming left V 4 bases short and J 1 base short, with 12 bases between. This CDR3 has 15 amino acids. For the CDR3, the DNA is TGTGCCAGCAGCTCTGGGGTGTCCCGCACAGATACGCAGTATTTT. The encoded protein is CASSSGVSRTDTQYF.

This chain connects TRBV10-3 to TRBJ2-3, with 10 bases aligning to TRBD2. V lost 2 bases to trimming and J lost 1 base; unmatched junction nucleotides: 6. This CDR3 comprises 17 residues. From germline, CDR1 is ENHRY and CDR2 SYGVKD. The CDR3 DNA follows: TGTGCCATCAGTGAGACCCATGGGACTAGCGGCACAGATACGCAGTATTTT. Its protein product is CAISETHGTSGTDTQYF.

Details on this clone: The junction does not match germline at one end; this may be a read error. This chain uses TRBV2 with TRBJ1-2; 7 bases fit TRBD1. Germline V gene data show CDR1 as SNHLY and CDR2 as FYNNEI. The length of the CDR3 is 13 residues. CDR3 sequence reads: CASSEGGIYGYTF. The CDR3 nucleotides are TGTGCCAGCAGCGAAGGGGGCATCTATGGCTACACCTTC.

The V gene is TRBV7-9, the J gene TRBJ1-2; possibly TRBD1 for D (5 bases). This CDR3 comprises 11 residues. Germline CDR1 is SEHNR and CDR2 is FQNEAQ (reference sequence). CDR3 amino acids: CVAGSNYGYTF. The DNA for the CDR3 is TGTGTGGCAGGGTCTAACTATGGCTACACCTTC. The full variable domain, with the rest looked up from reference TRBV7-9 and TRBJ1-2, is DTGVSQNPRHKITKRGQNVTFRCDPISEHNRLYWYRQTLGQGPEFLTYFQNEAQLEKSRLLSDRFSAERPKGSFSTLEIQRTEQGDSAMYLCVAGSNYGYTFGSGTRLTVV.

This chain uses TRBV28 with TRBJ1-1; TRBD1 agrees at 7 bases. Germline CDR1 is MDHEN and CDR2 is SYDVKM. CDR3 length: 13 amino acids. Trimming cost V 2 bases and J 9 bases; bases outside gene matches: 6. CDR3: CASSLGQGDKAFF. For the CDR3, the DNA is TGTGCCAGCAGTTTAGGGCAGGGGGACAAAGCTTTCTTT.

Comments on this clone: It is likely a read error: a sequence one base away is far more abundant. Other nucleotide sequences in the sample specify the same CDR3. The CDR3 protein is CASSQGQDYSYEQYF. CDR3 coding DNA: TGTGCCAGCAGCCAGGGTCAGGACTATTCCTACGAGCAGTACTTC. The chain carries TRBV4-2 and TRBJ2-7, with a possible D match to TRBD2 (6 bases). Germline assignment: CDR1 LGHNA and CDR2 YNFKEQ. Trimming cost V 3 bases and J 1 base, with 13 bases left between them. The CDR3 runs 15 residues.

The CDR3 protein is CASSHTSGSLYEQFF. Here the CDR3 DNA reads TGTGCCAGCAGCCATACTAGCGGGAGTTTGTATGAGCAGTTCTTC. The chain joins TRBV7-2 to TRBJ2-1; TRBD2 matches 11 bases. The CDR3 runs 15 residues. V shed 5 bases, J shed 8 bases, and the junction held 8 bases outside the gene matches. Germline CDR1 reads SGHTA; CDR2 reads FQGNSA. Drawing the rest from reference TRBV7-2 and TRBJ2-1, the complete variable domain is GAGVSQSPSNKVTEKGKDVELRCDPISGHTALYWYRQSLGQGLEFLIYFQGNSAPDKSGLPSDRFSAERTGGSVSTLTIQRTQQEDSAVYLCASSHTSGSLYEQFFGPGTRLTVL.

The chain joins TRBV11-2 to TRBJ2-1; D is undetermined. The CDR3 sequence is 16 residues long. Looked up from germline, CDR1 is SGHAT and CDR2 is FQNNGV. V was clipped by 4 bases and J by 0 bases, with 13 bases between them. This CDR3 is CASSSHADPSYNEQFF. In DNA form, the CDR3 reads TGTGCCAGCAGCTCCCATGCTGACCCCTCCTACAATGAGCAGTTCTTC. The full variable domain, completed using reference TRBV11-2 and TRBJ2-1, is EAGVAQSPRYKIIEKRQSVAFWCNPISGHATLYWYQQILGQGPKLLIQFQNNGVVDDSQLPKDRFSAERLKGVDSTLKIQPAKLEDSAVYLCASSSHADPSYNEQFFGPGTRLTVL.

In DNA, the CDR3 is TGTGCCAGCACTTTGGGGGGAAATTTCCAAGAGACCCAGTACTTC. Its translation: CASTLGGNFQETQYF. The chain is built from TRBV5-4 and TRBJ2-5; TRBD2 might be the D (6 bases). Germline V gives CDR1 SGHNT, CDR2 YYREEE (reference sequence). Trimming took off 6 bases at V and 1 base at J, with 16 bases between the two ends. CDR3 length: 15 amino acids. The complete variable domain, with remaining parts taken from reference TRBV5-4 and TRBJ2-5, reads ETGVTQSPTHLIKTRGQQVTLRCSSQSGHNTVSWYQQALGQGPQFIFQYYREEENGRGNFPPRFSGLQFPNYSSELNVNALELDDSALYLCASTLGGNFQETQYFGPGTRLLVL.

This chain links TRBV5-1 with TRBJ1-2; D may be TRBD1 (5 bases). Germline CDR1 SGHRS, CDR2 YFSETQ. Deletions cut 4 bases from V and 8 bases from J, with 12 bases between. CDR3 length: 12 residues. The CDR3 reads CASSPRVGGYTF. Written as DNA, the CDR3 is TGCGCCAGCAGCCCCAGGGTGGGGGGCTACACCTTC. The variable domain in full, completed from reference TRBV5-1 and TRBJ1-2, reads KAGVTQTPRYLIKTRGQQVTLSCSPISGHRSVSWYQQTPGQGLQFLFEYFSETQRNKGNFPGRFSGRQFSNSRSEMNVSTLELGDSALYLCASSPRVGGYTFGSGTRLTVV.

This chain connects TRBV27 to TRBJ2-1, with a possible D match to TRBD2 (5 bases). The CDR3 has 15 residues. Trimming took 4 bases from V and 6 from J, leaving 16 bases between them. Germline assignment: CDR1 MNHEY and CDR2 SMNVEV (reference sequence). The CDR3 DNA follows: TGTGCCAGCAGTTGGGCTAGCCCAACTATCAATGAGCAGTTCTTC. It is translated as CASSWASPTINEQFF.

V usage is TRBV4-2 and J usage is TRBJ1-5; D ambiguous. The V gene's germline CDR1 is LGHNA and CDR2 YNFKEQ. V lost 0 bases and J 5 bases, leaving 11 bases between the germline ends. The CDR3 is made up of 15 amino acids. The DNA of the CDR3 is TGTGCCAGCAGCCAAGAGAGCGTACGTGATCAGCCCCAGCATTTT. Translated: CASSQESVRDQPQHF.

This chain joins TRBV6-1 and TRBJ2-3; D not resolved. This CDR3 is 14 amino acids long. V gave up 4 bases and J gave up 0 bases, with 8 bases separating them. CDR1 and CDR2 (germline): MNHNS, SASEGT. The CDR3 nucleotides are TGTGCCAGCAGTGCGATCCCAAGCACAGATACGCAGTATTTT. This encodes CASSAIPSTDTQYF.

This chain uses TRBV2 with TRBJ2-1; D uncertain. The V end was cut by 8 bases, the J end by 7 bases, with 12 bases between. This CDR3 region has 12 residues. The germline CDR1 and CDR2 sequences are SNHLY and FYNNEI. This CDR3 is CASFEYRNEQFF. In nucleotides, the CDR3 is TGTGCCAGCTTTGAATATCGGAATGAGCAGTTCTTC.

The V call is TRBV7-3, the J call TRBJ1-1; 9 bases line up with TRBD1. CDR1 SGHTA and CDR2 FQGTGA come from the germline V gene. Trimming at V came to 3 bases and at J to 4 bases, leaving 6 bases not matched to a gene. The CDR3 length is 15 residues. The CDR3 region is CASSLTTGGSTEAFF. CDR3 nucleotide sequence: TGTGCCAGCAGCTTGACGACAGGGGGAAGCACTGAAGCTTTCTTT. Combining the CDR3 with reference TRBV7-3 and TRBJ1-1 gives the whole variable domain GAGVSQTPSNKVTEKGKYVELRCDPISGHTALYWYRQSLGQGPEFLIYFQGTGAADDSGLPNDRFFAVRPEGSVSTLKIQRTERGDSAVYLCASSLTTGGSTEAFFGQGTRLTVV.

The rearrangement links TRBV27 to TRBJ2-4; 10 bases agree with TRBD2. V trimming: 7 bases; J trimming: 7 bases; junction bases outside the gene matches: 13. Germline assignment: CDR1 MNHEY and CDR2 SMNVEV (reference sequence). The CDR3 runs 16 residues. DNA of the CDR3: TGTGCCAGCACCCGCGGGAGCGGGAGGGGGAGGAACATTCAGTACTTC. Protein: CASTRGSGRGRNIQYF.

This clone has only a few counts. The chain recombines TRBV4-1 with TRBJ2-4, with 10 bases aligning to TRBD1. Trimming removed 1 base from V and 2 bases from J; junction bases left unmatched: 2. The CDR3 sequence is 16 residues long. The V gene's germline CDR1 is MGHRA and CDR2 YSYEKL. CDR3 loop: CASSQGTGGPKNIQYF. Written as DNA, the CDR3 is TGCGCCAGCAGCCAAGGGACAGGGGGTCCCAAAAACATTCAGTACTTC.

The chain uses TRBV19 and TRBJ1-5; D might be TRBD1 (6 bases). Per the germline V gene, CDR1 is LNHDA and CDR2 is SQIVND (reference sequence). V lost 2 bases and J 2 bases, leaving 10 bases between the germline ends. This CDR3 is built from 15 residues. As DNA, the CDR3 is TGTGCCAGTAGTATACCCTCAGGGGGCAATCAGCCCCAGCATTTT. This gives the protein CASSIPSGGNQPQHF.

The rearrangement uses TRBV27 and TRBJ2-1, with 8 bases fitting TRBD1. V shed 2 bases, J shed 8 bases, and the junction held 2 bases outside the gene matches. This CDR3 has 13 amino acids. The germline CDR1 and CDR2 sequences are MNHEY and SMNVEV (reference sequence). CDR3 amino acids: CASSLGQGYEQFF. The CDR3, as DNA: TGTGCCAGCAGTTTAGGACAGGGATATGAGCAGTTCTTC.

The chain recombines TRBV6-5 with TRBJ2-1; the D gene is possibly TRBD2 (6 bases). V dropped 4 bases and J dropped 0 bases, with 10 bases sitting between them. Germline CDR1 is MNHEY and CDR2 is SVGAGI. The CDR3 totals 15 residues. CDR3 loop: CASSSGLGSYNEQFF. CDR3 bases: TGTGCCAGCAGTTCGGGACTGGGCTCCTACAATGAGCAGTTCTTC.

The CDR3 coding sequence is TGTGCCAGCAGCCCTAGACCTGAACTAGCGGACTTTTACAATGAGCAGTTCTTC. This translates into CASSPRPELADFYNEQFF. The chain recombines TRBV9 with TRBJ2-1; TRBD2 matches 8 bases. From germline, CDR1 is SGDLS and CDR2 YYNGEE. V lost 4 bases and J lost 4; bases outside the gene matches: 16. This CDR3 is built from 18 residues.

V is TRBV6-6 and J is TRBJ2-3; TRBD2 agrees at 7 bases. With 3 bases clipped from V and 0 bases from J, the junction kept 3 bases outside the gene matches. CDR3 length: 15 residues. The germline V gene encodes CDR1 MNHNY and CDR2 SVGAGI (reference sequence). Here the CDR3 reads CASSYPAGSTDTQYF. The DNA of the CDR3 is TGTGCCAGCAGTTATCCAGCGGGGAGCACAGATACGCAGTATTTT.